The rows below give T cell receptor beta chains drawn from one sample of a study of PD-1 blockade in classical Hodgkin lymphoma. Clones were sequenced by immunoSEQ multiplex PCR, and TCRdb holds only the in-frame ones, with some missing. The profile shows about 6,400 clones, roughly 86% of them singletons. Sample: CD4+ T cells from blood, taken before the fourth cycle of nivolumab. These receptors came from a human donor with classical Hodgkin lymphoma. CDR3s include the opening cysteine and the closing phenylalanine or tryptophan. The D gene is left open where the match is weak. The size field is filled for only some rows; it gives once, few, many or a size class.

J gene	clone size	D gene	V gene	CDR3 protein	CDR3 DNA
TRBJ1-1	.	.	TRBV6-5	CASSYSKRRANTEAFF	TGTGCCAGCAGTTACTCGAAGAGGAGGGCGAACACTGAAGCTTTCTTT
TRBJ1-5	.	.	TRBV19	CASHSRPPGSWLSNQPQHF	TGTGCCAGTCACTCCCGACCACCGGGGAGTTGGCTAAGCAATCAGCCCCAGCATTTT
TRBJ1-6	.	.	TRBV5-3	CARSFGSPLHF	TGTGCCAGAAGCTTCGGTTCACCCCTCCACTTT
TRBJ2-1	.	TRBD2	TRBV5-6	CASSLGGGARNEQFF	TGTGCCAGCAGCTTGGGCGGGGGGGCAAGAAATGAGCAGTTCTTC
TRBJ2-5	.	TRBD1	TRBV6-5	CASSYSRTGVGETQYF	TGTGCCAGCAGTTACTCGCGGACAGGGGTGGGAGAGACCCAGTACTTC
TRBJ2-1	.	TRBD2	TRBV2	CASRRLAVYNEQFF	TGTGCCAGCAGAAGACTAGCGGTCTACAATGAGCAGTTCTTC
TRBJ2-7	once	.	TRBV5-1	CASSPAAGTYEQYF	TGCGCCAGCAGCCCCGCGGCAGGGACCTACGAGCAGTACTTC
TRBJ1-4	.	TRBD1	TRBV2	CASRDPGGTLNEKLFF	TGTGCCAGCAGAGACCCAGGGGGCACCCTCAATGAAAAACTGTTTTTT
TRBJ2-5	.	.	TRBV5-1	CASSLANRRETQYF	TGCGCCAGCAGCTTGGCCAATAGGAGAGAGACCCAGTACTTC
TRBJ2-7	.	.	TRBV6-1	CASSGPAGVVNEQYF	TGTGCCAGCAGTGGCCCCGCCGGGGTTGTGAACGAGCAGTACTTC
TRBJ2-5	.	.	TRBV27	CASSLGRAIQETQYF	TGTGCCAGCAGTTTAGGCAGGGCCATCCAAGAGACCCAGTACTTC
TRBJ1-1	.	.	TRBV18	CASSRQGRLDEAFF	TGTGCCAGCTCACGCCAGGGCAGATTAGACGAAGCTTTCTTT
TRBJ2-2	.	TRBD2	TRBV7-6	CASSFSGSTTGELFF	TGTGCCAGCAGCTTTAGCGGGAGTACGACCGGGGAGCTGTTTTTT
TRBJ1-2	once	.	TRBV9	CASSVGQSNYGYTF	TGTGCCAGCAGCGTAGGACAGAGCAACTATGGCTACACCTTC
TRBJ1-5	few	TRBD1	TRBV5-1	CASSLEGAGQPQHF	TGCGCCAGCAGCTTGGAGGGGGCAGGTCAGCCCCAGCATTTT
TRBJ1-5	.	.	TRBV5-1	CASSSDHNQPQHF	TGCGCCAGCAGCTCGGACCACAATCAGCCCCAGCATTTT
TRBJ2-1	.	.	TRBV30	CAWGYRYNEQFF	TGTGCCTGGGGGTACAGGTACAATGAGCAGTTCTTC
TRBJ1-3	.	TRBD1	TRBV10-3	CAIIGDSPGSGNTIYF	TGTGCCATCATAGGGGACAGTCCTGGCTCTGGAAACACCATATATTTT
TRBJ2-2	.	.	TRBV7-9	CASSPRAKYTGELFF	TGTGCCAGCAGCCCACGGGCCAAGTACACCGGGGAGCTGTTTTTT
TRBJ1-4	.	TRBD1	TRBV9	CASSGRTGGNEKLFF	TGTGCCAGCAGCGGCCGGACAGGGGGGAATGAAAAACTGTTTTTT
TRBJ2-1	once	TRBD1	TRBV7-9	CAIKGQGTYNEQFF	TGTGCCATCAAGGGACAGGGGACCTACAATGAGCAGTTCTTC
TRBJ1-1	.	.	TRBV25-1	CASMDIQNTEAFF	TGTGCCAGCATGGACATACAGAACACTGAAGCTTTCTTT
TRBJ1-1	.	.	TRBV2	CASTLYVQAEAFF	TGTGCCAGCACCCTTTACGTACAAGCTGAAGCTTTCTTT
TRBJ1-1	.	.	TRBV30	CAWRATLGGPAFF	TGTGCCTGGAGGGCGACCCTGGGGGGGCCGGCTTTCTTT